The next 19 T cell receptor beta chains were all read from a single sample in a study of shared clonotypes between healthy human individuals. Sequencing used immunoSEQ multiplex PCR; TCRdb keeps in-frame clones, though not all of them. The table lists some 1.5 million clones, approximately 96% of them singletons. Sequencing input: naive CD4+ T cells sorted from blood. The subset is: CD45RA+ positively selected. The receptor set was obtained from a man aged 30 to 45 in good health.

The count of this clone is one. The chain has TRBV6-1 and TRBJ2-7; D gene ambiguous. The CDR3 has 17 residues. The germline V and J ends were trimmed by 2 bases and 7 bases, with 24 bases remaining between them. CDR1 MNHNS and CDR2 SASEGT come from the germline V gene. This chain's CDR3 is CASSETLAGPPLWEQYF. The DNA of the CDR3 is TGTGCCAGCAGTGAAACCCTCGCAGGTCCGCCACTATGGGAGCAGTACTTC.

This clone was picked up one time. The chain couples TRBV29-1 to TRBJ2-4, with TRBD2 identical over 11 bases. Germline values: CDR1 SQVTM, CDR2 ANQGSEA. The CDR3 totals 15 residues. The V segment lost 4 bases and the J segment 5 bases; nucleotides outside the gene matches: 7. In nucleotides, the CDR3 is TGCAGCGTTGTACAGACTAGCGGGATCCAAAACATTCAGTACTTC. This codes for CSVVQTSGIQNIQYF.

The V call is TRBV2, the J call TRBJ2-7; TRBD1 agrees at 9 bases. J lost 3 bases, V lost 5 bases, and 5 bases had no gene match. The CDR3 extends over 14 amino acids. Germline V gene lookup returns CDR1 SNHLY and CDR2 FYNNEI. Here the CDR3 reads CASSQQGANYEQYF. CDR3 sequence (DNA): TGTGCCAGCAGTCAACAGGGGGCTAACTACGAGCAGTACTTC.

This sequence joins TRBV7-2 and TRBJ2-7; TRBD1 is a possible D gene (5 bases). Germline-derived CDR1 and CDR2 are SGHTA and FQGNSA. CDR3 length: 11 amino acids. The V end lost 5 bases, the J end lost 4 bases, and 6 bases lay between the germline ends. The CDR3 region is CASSDSYEQYF. CDR3 coding DNA: TGTGCCAGCAGCGACAGTTACGAGCAGTACTTC.

The rearrangement links TRBV2 to TRBJ2-4; TRBD2 agrees at 12 bases. The CDR3 totals 19 residues. The trim removed 9 bases at V and 9 bases at J, leaving 24 bases unmatched. Germline-derived CDR1 and CDR2 are SNHLY and FYNNEI. The CDR3: CASERRRGRLAGDNVIQYF. CDR3 coding DNA: TGTGCCAGTGAAAGGAGGAGAGGGCGACTAGCGGGAGATAACGTCATTCAGTACTTC.

The chain employs TRBV6-6 and TRBJ1-4; D is possibly TRBD1 (6 bases). V was pared by 4 bases and J by 4 bases, with 16 bases between. CDR3 length equals 16 residues. The V gene's germline CDR1 is MNHNY and CDR2 SVGAGI (reference sequence). CDR3 DNA: TGTGCCAGCAGTTTGACAGGTGGTCCATTTAATGAAAAACTGTTTTTT. It codes for CASSLTGGPFNEKLFF.

This rearrangement joins TRBV6-1 to TRBJ2-1, with 11 bases identical to TRBD2. CDR3 length: 15 amino acids. Trimming took 4 bases from V and 7 from J; bases not matched to a gene: 6. CDR1 is MNHNS, CDR2 SASEGT, per germline. The CDR3 region is CASSVSSGRMNEQFF. The CDR3 DNA is TGTGCCAGCAGTGTGTCTAGCGGGAGGATGAATGAGCAGTTCTTC.

The DNA of the CDR3 is TGTGCCAGCAGCCACCGGGGCCCGGGTCGAGAGGGTTACGAGCAGTACTTC. It codes for CASSHRGPGREGYEQYF. The V gene is TRBV16, the J gene TRBJ2-7; D might be TRBD1 or TRBD2, each matching 5 bases. The CDR3 runs to 17 residues. Per the germline V gene, CDR1 is KGHSY and CDR2 is FQNENV. V was clipped by 3 bases and J by 4 bases, with 22 bases between them.

To note about this clone: Other DNA variants within this sample encode the same CDR3. The chain joins TRBV5-1 to TRBJ2-7; weak D call: TRBD1 (6 bases). Trimming removed 4 bases at V and 0 bases at J, with 11 bases between. The CDR3 sequence is 14 residues long. Germline V gene data show CDR1 as SGHRS and CDR2 as YFSETQ. The CDR3 protein is CASSRGQSSYEQYF. Here the CDR3 DNA reads TGCGCCAGCAGCCGCGGACAGAGCTCCTACGAGCAGTACTTC.

CDR3 in amino acids: CASSIDRASYEQYF. As DNA, the CDR3 is TGTGCCAGTAGTATAGATAGGGCGAGCTACGAGCAGTACTTC. The chain employs TRBV19 and TRBJ2-7; D gene unclear. V shed 0 bases and J shed 3 bases, with 9 bases lying between them. CDR3 length equals 14 residues. The germline CDR1 and CDR2 sequences are LNHDA and SQIVND (reference sequence).

The rearrangement joins TRBV14 to TRBJ2-1; 9 nucleotides align to TRBD1. This CDR3 region has 12 residues. From germline, CDR1 is SGHDN and CDR2 FVKESK. V shed 9 bases and J 7 bases; nucleotides not matched to a gene: 4. CDR3 amino acids: CARAGTGNEQFF. As DNA, the CDR3 is TGTGCCAGAGCCGGGACAGGGAATGAGCAGTTCTTC.

V and J are TRBV2 and TRBJ1-5; D gene unclear. The CDR3 runs 14 residues. Germline V gene data show CDR1 as SNHLY and CDR2 as FYNNEI. Trimming removed 7 bases from V and 1 base from J, with 11 bases in between. In DNA, the CDR3 is TGTGCCAGCAAGGGTGGCAGAAGCAATCAGCCCCAGCATTTT. Amino acids: CASKGGRSNQPQHF. Drawing the rest from reference TRBV2 and TRBJ1-5, the complete variable domain is EPEVTQTPSHQVTQMGQEVILRCVPISNHLYFYWYRQILGQKVEFLVSFYNNEISEKSEIFDDQFSVERPDGSNFTLKIRSTKLEDSAMYFCASKGGRSNQPQHFGDGTRLSIL.

This clone was seen only once. The chain has TRBV2 and TRBJ1-1; the D gene is possibly TRBD1 (5 bases). The CDR3 covers 15 residues. Trimming took off 2 bases at V and 4 bases at J, with 14 bases between the two ends. Germline V lookup: CDR1 SNHLY, CDR2 FYNNEI. CDR3 coding DNA: TGTGCCAGCAGTGAAAGGGGCATATCTGGCACTGAAGCTTTCTTT. It encodes CASSERGISGTEAFF.

This chain joins TRBV28 and TRBJ1-4; D unclear. Germline CDR1 is MDHEN and CDR2 is SYDVKM. CDR3 size: 12 residues. V lost 5 bases, J lost 6 bases, and 7 bases lay in between. CDR3 coding DNA: TGTGCCAGCAGTGTAGATTATGAAAAACTGTTTTTT. It is translated as CASSVDYEKLFF.

This clone was counted a single time. The gene calls are TRBV12-5 and TRBJ2-1, with 9 bases lining up with TRBD2. Germline values: CDR1 LGHNT, CDR2 FRNRAP. V lost 3 bases and J lost 4; bases outside the gene matches: 4. The CDR3 has 15 amino acids. CDR3 region: CASGFGLAGYNEQFF. The CDR3 coding sequence is TGTGCTAGTGGTTTTGGTCTAGCGGGGTACAATGAGCAGTTCTTC.

This chain joins TRBV4-1 and TRBJ2-7; D is possibly TRBD1 (7 bases). Germline CDR1 MGHRA, CDR2 YSYEKL. Trimming cost V 4 bases and J 0 bases, with 16 bases left between them. This CDR3 has 16 amino acids. The CDR3 loop is CASSPQGGGLSYEQYF. The CDR3 coding sequence is TGCGCCAGCAGCCCGCAGGGGGGAGGTCTCTCCTACGAGCAGTACTTC.

The DNA for the CDR3 is TGCGCCAGCAGCTTGGCTTTGAGAGGGCCCAGCTCTGGAAACACCATATATTTT. Protein product: CASSLALRGPSSGNTIYF. The chain couples TRBV5-1 to TRBJ1-3; no clear D gene. This CDR3 has 18 residues. The germline V and J ends were trimmed by 0 bases and 0 bases, with 16 bases remaining between them. Germline CDR1 is SGHRS and CDR2 is YFSETQ.

This chain uses TRBV10-1 with TRBJ2-3; 14 bases agree with TRBD2. CDR3 length equals 16 residues. From germline, CDR1 is WNHNN and CDR2 SYGVQD (reference sequence). The V segment lost 5 bases and the J segment 5 bases; nucleotides outside the gene matches: 6. The CDR3 coding sequence is TGCGCCAGCAGTCCCGGACTAGCGGGAGGATTAGATACGCAGTATTTT. The encoded protein is CASSPGLAGGLDTQYF.

For this clone: Distinct nucleotide sequences in the sample also encode this CDR3. The V call is TRBV18, the J call TRBJ2-7; D tentatively reads TRBD1 or TRBD2 (7 bases each). The V gene lost 6 bases and the J gene lost 3 bases, with 15 bases spanning the gap. The CDR3 is 14 residues long. CDR1 is KGHSH and CDR2 is LQKENI in the germline V gene. CDR3 in DNA: TGTGCCAGCTCCCCGGGGGGACAGAACTACGAGCAGTACTTC. This codes for CASSPGGQNYEQYF.